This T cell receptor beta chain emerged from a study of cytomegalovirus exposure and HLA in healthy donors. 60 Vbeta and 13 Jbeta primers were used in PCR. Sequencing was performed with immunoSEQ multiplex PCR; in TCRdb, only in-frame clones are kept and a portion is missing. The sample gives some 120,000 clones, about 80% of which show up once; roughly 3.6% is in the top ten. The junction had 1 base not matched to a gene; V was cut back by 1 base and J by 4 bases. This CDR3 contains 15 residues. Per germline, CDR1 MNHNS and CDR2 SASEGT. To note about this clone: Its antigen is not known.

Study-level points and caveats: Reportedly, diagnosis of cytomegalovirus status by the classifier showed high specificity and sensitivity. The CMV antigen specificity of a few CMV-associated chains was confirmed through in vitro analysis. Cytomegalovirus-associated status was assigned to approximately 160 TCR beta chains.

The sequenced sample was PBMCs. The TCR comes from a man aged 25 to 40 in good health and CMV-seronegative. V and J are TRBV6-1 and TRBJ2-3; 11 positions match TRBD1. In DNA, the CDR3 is TGTGCCAGCAGTGAAGGGACAGGGGGCCCAGATACGCAGTATTTT. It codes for CASSEGTGGPDTQYF.